This entry describes one TCR beta chain. The CDR3 contains 14 residues. CDR1 is SGHRS, CDR2 YFSETQ, per germline. Germline trimming cut 4 bases from V and 2 bases from J; bases unmatched to any gene: 5. This specimen comes from a study of Tregs in tolerant kidney transplant recipients. Some clones are missing from TCRdb's copy, which holds only in-frame ones; the method was immunoSEQ multiplex PCR. The sample holds around 230,000 clones, approximately 84% seen once. This clonotype was sampled from a human donor in good health. Material: CD4+ T cells from blood. The V call is TRBV5-1, the J call TRBJ1-1; 7 positions match TRBD1. The CDR3 DNA sequence: TGCGCCAGCAGCCGAAGACAGGGAAACACTGAAGCTTTCTTT. This encodes CASSRRQGNTEAFF.